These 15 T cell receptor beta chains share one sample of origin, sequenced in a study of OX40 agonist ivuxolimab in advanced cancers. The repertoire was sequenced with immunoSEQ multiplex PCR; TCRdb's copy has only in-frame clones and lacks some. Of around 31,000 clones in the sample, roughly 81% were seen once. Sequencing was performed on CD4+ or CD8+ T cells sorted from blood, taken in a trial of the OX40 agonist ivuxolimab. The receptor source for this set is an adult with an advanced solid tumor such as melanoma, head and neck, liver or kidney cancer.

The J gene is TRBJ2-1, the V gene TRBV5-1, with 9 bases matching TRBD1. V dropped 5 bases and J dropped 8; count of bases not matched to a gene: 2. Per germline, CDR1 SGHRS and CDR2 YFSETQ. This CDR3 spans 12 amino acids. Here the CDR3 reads CASRRTGDEQFF. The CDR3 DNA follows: TGCGCCAGCAGGAGGACAGGGGATGAGCAGTTCTTC.

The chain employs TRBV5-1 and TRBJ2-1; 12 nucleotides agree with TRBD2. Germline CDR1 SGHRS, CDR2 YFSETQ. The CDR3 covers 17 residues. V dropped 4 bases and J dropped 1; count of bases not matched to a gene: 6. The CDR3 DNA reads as TGCGCCAGCAGCCAACTTACTAGCGGGGGGTCCTACAATGAGCAGTTCTTC. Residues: CASSQLTSGGSYNEQFF.

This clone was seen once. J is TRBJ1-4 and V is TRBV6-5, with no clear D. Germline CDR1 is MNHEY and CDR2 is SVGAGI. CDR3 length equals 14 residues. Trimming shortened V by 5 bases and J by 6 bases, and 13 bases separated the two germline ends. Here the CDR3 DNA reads TGTGCCAGCAGTGTCGCGGGGTTCGATGAAAAACTGTTTTTT. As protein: CASSVAGFDEKLFF.

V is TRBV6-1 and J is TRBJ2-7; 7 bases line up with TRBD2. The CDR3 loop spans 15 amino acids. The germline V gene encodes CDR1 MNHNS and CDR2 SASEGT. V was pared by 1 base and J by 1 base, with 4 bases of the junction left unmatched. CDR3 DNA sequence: TGTGCCAGCAGTGAAGATGGGCGGGGGTCCTACGAGCAGTACTTC. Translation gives CASSEDGRGSYEQYF.

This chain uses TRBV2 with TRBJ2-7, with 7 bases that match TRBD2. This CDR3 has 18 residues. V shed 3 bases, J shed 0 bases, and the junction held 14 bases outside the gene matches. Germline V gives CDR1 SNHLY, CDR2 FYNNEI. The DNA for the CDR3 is TGTGCCAGCAGTGACGGGCTAGCGGCCTTCAAATACTCCTACGAGCAGTACTTC. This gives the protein CASSDGLAAFKYSYEQYF.

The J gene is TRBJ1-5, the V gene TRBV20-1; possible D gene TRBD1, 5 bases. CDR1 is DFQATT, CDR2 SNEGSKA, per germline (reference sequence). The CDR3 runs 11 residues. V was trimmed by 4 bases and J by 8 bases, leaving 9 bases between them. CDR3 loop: CSAMAGEPQHF. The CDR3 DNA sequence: TGCAGTGCTATGGCGGGGGAGCCCCAGCATTTT.

CDR3 amino acids: CASSIKSRADTQYF. CDR3 coding DNA: TGTGCCAGTAGTATTAAAAGTAGGGCAGATACGCAGTATTTT. This chain connects TRBV19 to TRBJ2-3; D call uncertain. This CDR3 has 14 residues. Germline CDR1 and CDR2: LNHDA and SQIVND (reference sequence). Trimming removed 3 bases from V and 4 bases from J, with 11 bases in between.

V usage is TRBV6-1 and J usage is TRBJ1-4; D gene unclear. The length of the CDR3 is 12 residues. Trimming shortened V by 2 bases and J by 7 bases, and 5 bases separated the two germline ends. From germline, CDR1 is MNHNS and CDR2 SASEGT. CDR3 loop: CASSELGEKLFF. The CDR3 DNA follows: TGTGCCAGCAGTGAATTGGGTGAAAAACTGTTTTTT.

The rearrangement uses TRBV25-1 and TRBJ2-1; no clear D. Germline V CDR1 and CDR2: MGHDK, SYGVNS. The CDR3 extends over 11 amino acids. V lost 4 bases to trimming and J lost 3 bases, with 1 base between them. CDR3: CASSGYNEQFF. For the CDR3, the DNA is TGTGCCAGCAGTGGCTACAATGAGCAGTTCTTC.

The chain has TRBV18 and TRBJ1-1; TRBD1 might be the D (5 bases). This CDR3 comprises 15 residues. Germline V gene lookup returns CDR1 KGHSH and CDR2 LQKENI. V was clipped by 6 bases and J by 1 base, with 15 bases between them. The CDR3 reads CASSLRQGKNTEAFF. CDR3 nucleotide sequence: TGTGCCAGCTCGCTACGTCAGGGAAAGAACACTGAAGCTTTCTTT.

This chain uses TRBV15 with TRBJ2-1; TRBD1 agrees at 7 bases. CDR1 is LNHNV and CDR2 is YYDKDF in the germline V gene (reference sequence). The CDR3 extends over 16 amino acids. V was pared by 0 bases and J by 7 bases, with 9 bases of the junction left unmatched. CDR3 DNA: TGTGCCACCAGCAGAGATCGGACAGGCGCCGATAATGAGCAGTTCTTC. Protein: CATSRDRTGADNEQFF.

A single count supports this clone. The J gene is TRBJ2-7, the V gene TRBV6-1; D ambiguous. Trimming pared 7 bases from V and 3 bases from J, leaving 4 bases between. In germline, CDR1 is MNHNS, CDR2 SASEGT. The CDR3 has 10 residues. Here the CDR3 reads CASKDYEQYF. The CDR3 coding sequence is TGTGCCAGCAAAGACTACGAGCAGTACTTC.

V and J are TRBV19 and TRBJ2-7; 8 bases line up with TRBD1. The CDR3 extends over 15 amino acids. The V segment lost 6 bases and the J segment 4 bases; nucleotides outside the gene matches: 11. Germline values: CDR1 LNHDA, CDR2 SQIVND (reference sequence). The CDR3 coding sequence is TGTGCCAGTAGGGCCTTGGGACAGGCCACATACGAGCAGTACTTC. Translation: CASRALGQATYEQYF.

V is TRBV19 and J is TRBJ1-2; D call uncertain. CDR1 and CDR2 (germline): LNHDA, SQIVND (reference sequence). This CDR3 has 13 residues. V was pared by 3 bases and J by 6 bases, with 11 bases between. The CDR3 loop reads CASSMLVGNGYTF. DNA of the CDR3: TGTGCCAGTAGTATGCTGGTAGGGAATGGCTACACCTTC.

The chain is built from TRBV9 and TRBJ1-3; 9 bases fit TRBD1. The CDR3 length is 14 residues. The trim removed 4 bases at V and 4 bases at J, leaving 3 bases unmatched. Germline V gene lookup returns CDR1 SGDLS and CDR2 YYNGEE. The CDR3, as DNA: TGTGCCAGCAGCCCCGGGACAGGGGGAAACACCATATATTTT. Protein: CASSPGTGGNTIYF.